The clone carrying this T cell receptor (beta chain) has more than one count but fewer than ten. Its cognate antigen is unknown. A single record per CDR3 protein comes from TCRdb applying MiXCR to the 5' RACE reads. This sample carries hundreds of thousands of distinct CDR3 sequences, about 20% of them seen once, and the ten largest clones take around 7.7%. The data stem from a study of T-cell memory formation after mild COVID-19. Study summary: Each donor largely had its own TCR clusters.

The germline CDR1 and CDR2 sequences are SGHTA and FQGNSA. This CDR3 is built from 15 residues. The V gene lost 0 bases and the J gene lost 2 bases, with 11 bases spanning the gap. Study-level findings and limits: The finding that pre-infection memory included some responding clones suggested that cross-reactive memory joined. Later expanders leaned toward CD4+, whereas clones contracting from day 15 to 85 were balanced CD4/CD8. Second-wave clones that peaked on day 37 lacked confirmed SARS-CoV-2 specificity.

V usage is TRBV7-2 and J usage is TRBJ2-7; D possibly corresponds to TRBD1 (6 bases). This receptor was taken from an adult woman who had mild COVID-19 (a few samples of this study predate the infection). Cell type and time point are not known. The sample taken for sequencing was PBMCs or a T cell subset sorted from them (not recorded which). The CDR3 sequence is CASSLATGLAYEQYF. The CDR3 DNA reads as TGTGCCAGCAGCTTAGCAACAGGGTTAGCCTACGAGCAGTACTTC.